The sequence of this T cell receptor (beta chain) was determined in a study of post-analysis software for immune sequencing data. The V and J ends lost 5 bases and 6 bases, in that order; junction bases with no gene match: 11. This CDR3 has 15 amino acids. Germline CDR1 reads MDHEN; CDR2 reads SYDVKM. In the case of this clonotype: Antigen unknown.

Broader study findings: F measure grouped same-batch samples tightly together. In multiple sclerosis, normalized Chao1 diversity was significantly below that of controls. Patients showed TRBV5-6, TRBV5-1 and TRBV20-1 among four to six TRBV segments more frequent than in controls.

Unique molecular identifiers featured in each of the TCR beta cDNA libraries. Some 500,000 cDNA molecules were recovered from an input of 1 to 10 million T cells. TCRdb redid the calling of the PCR reads with MiXCR, one entry per CDR3 protein. The table includes hundreds of thousands of distinct CDR3 sequences, roughly 38% detected once. The V and J genes are TRBV28 and TRBJ1-2; TRBD1 matches 8 bases. The sequence derives from a girl under 18 with multiple sclerosis. The sample comprised blood. CDR3 coding DNA: TGTGCCAGCAGTCCCGGACAGGGTCGATCTCATGGCTACACCTTC. Translated: CASSPGQGRSHGYTF.